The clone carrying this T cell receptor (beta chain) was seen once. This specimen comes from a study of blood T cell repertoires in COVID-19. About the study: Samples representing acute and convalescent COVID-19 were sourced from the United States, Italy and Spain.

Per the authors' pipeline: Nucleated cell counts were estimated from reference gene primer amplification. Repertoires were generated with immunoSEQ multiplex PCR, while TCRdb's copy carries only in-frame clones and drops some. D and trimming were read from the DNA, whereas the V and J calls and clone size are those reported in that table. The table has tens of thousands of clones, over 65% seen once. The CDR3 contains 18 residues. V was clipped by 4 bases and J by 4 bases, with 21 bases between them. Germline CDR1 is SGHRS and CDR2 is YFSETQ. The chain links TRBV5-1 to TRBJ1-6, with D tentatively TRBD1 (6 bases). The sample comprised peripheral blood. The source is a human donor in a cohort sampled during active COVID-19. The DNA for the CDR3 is TGCGCCAGCAGCGCCGGACAGTCAAGTGGGGGATATAATTCACCCCTCCACTTT. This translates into CASSAGQSSGGYNSPLHF.